The 27 T cell receptor beta chains given below trace back to one sample, sequenced in a study of cytomegalovirus exposure and HLA in healthy donors. Some clones are missing from TCRdb's copy, which holds only in-frame ones; the method was immunoSEQ multiplex PCR. This table has some 130,000 clones, 70% to 90% appearing once. The sequenced sample consisted of PBMCs. These receptors originate from a woman under 40 in good health and CMV-seronegative.

The chain couples TRBV5-6 to TRBJ2-3; perhaps TRBD2 as D (7 bases). This CDR3 region has 17 residues. Germline V gene data show CDR1 as SGHDT and CDR2 as YYEEEE. The V end was cut by 4 bases, the J end by 5 bases, with 23 bases between. In nucleotides, the CDR3 is TGTGCCAGCAGCCTCGTTCGGGGGGCAACCGCTGGAGATACGCAGTATTTT. Its protein product is CASSLVRGATAGDTQYF. The complete variable domain, with remaining parts taken from reference TRBV5-6 and TRBJ2-3, reads DAGVTQSPTHLIKTRGQQVTLRCSPKSGHDTVSWYQQALGQGPQFIFQYYEEEERQRGNFPDRFSGHQFPNYSSELNVNALLLGDSALYLCASSLVRGATAGDTQYFGPGTRLTVL.

This clone has just one count. The CDR3 reads CASSRGTGLDEQFF. DNA for the CDR3: TGTGCCAGCAGCCGAGGCACAGGGTTAGATGAGCAGTTCTTC. The genes are TRBV27 and TRBJ2-1; tentatively, D is TRBD1 (6 bases). The CDR3 covers 14 residues. The germline V gene has CDR1 MNHEY and CDR2 SMNVEV (reference sequence). V was trimmed by 6 bases and J by 8 bases, leaving 17 bases between them.

This chain uses TRBV7-9 with TRBJ1-2, with D possibly TRBD1 on 5 matching bases. CDR1 and CDR2 (germline): SEHNR, FQNEAQ (reference sequence). V shed 3 bases and J shed 7 bases, with 15 bases lying between them. The CDR3 is 14 residues long. CDR3 DNA: TGTGCCAGCAGCTTTGGGCAGGGAGGGAGTGGCTACACCTTC. Amino acids: CASSFGQGGSGYTF.

The V call is TRBV19, the J call TRBJ1-2, with 7 bases aligning to TRBD1. Looked up from germline, CDR1 is LNHDA and CDR2 is SQIVND (reference sequence). V was clipped by 5 bases and J by 2 bases; unmatched bases: 2. The CDR3 length is 13 residues. CDR3 DNA sequence: TGTGCCAGTAGTGTACAGGGGAACTATGGCTACACCTTC. It is translated as CASSVQGNYGYTF.

J is TRBJ2-1 and V is TRBV7-3; 8 bases match TRBD2. This CDR3 is 15 amino acids long. From germline, CDR1 is SGHTA and CDR2 FQGTGA. With 2 bases clipped from V and 9 bases from J, the junction kept 9 bases outside the gene matches. In DNA, the CDR3 is TGTGCCAGCAGCTTACGCGGGGGGCTACTTACTGAGCAGTTCTTC. The encoded protein is CASSLRGGLLTEQFF.

This clone was seen a few times. The chain carries TRBV7-2 and TRBJ1-6; a weak D match, TRBD1 (6 bases). This CDR3 spans 15 amino acids. Germline CDR1 SGHTA, CDR2 FQGNSA. Trimming pared 7 bases from V and 1 base from J, leaving 11 bases between. The chain's CDR3 is CASITGISYNSPLHF. Written as DNA, the CDR3 is TGTGCCAGCATCACAGGGATTTCCTATAATTCACCCCTCCACTTT.

This clone was recorded at least ten times. The chain couples TRBV27 to TRBJ1-5; 7 nucleotides agree with TRBD1. Germline CDR1 reads MNHEY; CDR2 reads SMNVEV (reference sequence). CDR3 size: 14 residues. With V trimmed by 5 bases and J by 3 bases, 4 bases remained unmatched. As DNA, the CDR3 is TGTGCCAGCAGTACAGGGGCGGACAATCAGCCCCAGCATTTT. Residues: CASSTGADNQPQHF.

V gene TRBV27 combines with J gene TRBJ1-4; 7 positions agree with TRBD1. The CDR3 is 14 amino acids. Germline V gene lookup returns CDR1 MNHEY and CDR2 SMNVEV (reference sequence). With 3 bases clipped from V and 12 bases from J, the junction kept 10 bases outside the gene matches. In DNA form, the CDR3 reads TGTGCCAGCAGTTTGGCAAGTCGAGGGGGCGAACTGTTTTTT. Translated: CASSLASRGGELFF.

This chain links TRBV4-3 with TRBJ2-7; the D gene is possibly TRBD2 (7 bases). The CDR3 has 13 amino acids. V lost 4 bases and J 6 bases, leaving 13 bases between the germline ends. CDR1 is LGHNA, CDR2 YSLEER, per germline. The CDR3 bases are TGCGCCAGCAGCCTACGAAGGGGGGGCGAGCAGTACTTC. This codes for CASSLRRGGEQYF.

V is TRBV11-2 and J is TRBJ1-1, with D perhaps TRBD1 (6 bases). The V and J ends lost 4 bases and 7 bases respectively, with 13 bases between them. CDR3 length: 13 residues. Germline CDR1 and CDR2: SGHAT and FQNNGV. The CDR3 spells CASSYGGQLEAFF. DNA for the CDR3: TGTGCCAGCAGCTATGGCGGACAGCTTGAAGCTTTCTTT.

This sequence joins TRBV5-8 and TRBJ2-6, with a tentative D call TRBD2 (5 bases). Trimming took 0 bases from V and 2 from J, leaving 6 bases between them. Looked up from germline, CDR1 is SGHTS and CDR2 is YDEGEE. The CDR3 is 15 amino acids. DNA of the CDR3: TGTGCCAGCAGCTTGGTCGGGGCTGGGGCCAACGTCCTGACTTTC. It codes for CASSLVGAGANVLTF.

The gene calls are TRBV10-2 and TRBJ2-5; D is undetermined. This CDR3 contains 15 residues. Germline V gives CDR1 WSHSY, CDR2 SAAADI. V lost 0 bases and J 0 bases, leaving 8 bases between the germline ends. CDR3 region: CASSESIQNQETQYF. DNA for the CDR3: TGCGCCAGCAGTGAGTCGATACAGAACCAAGAGACCCAGTACTTC.

The V and J genes are TRBV7-9 and TRBJ2-6, with a tentative D call TRBD2 (5 bases). The CDR3 totals 13 residues. Germline V gene sequence: CDR1 SEHNR, CDR2 FQNEAQ (reference sequence). V dropped 6 bases and J dropped 2 bases, with 5 bases sitting between them. CDR3 coding DNA: TGTGCCAGCAGACTAGCTGGGGCCAACGTCCTGACTTTC. Its translation is CASRLAGANVLTF.

The J gene is TRBJ1-5, the V gene TRBV28; D not certain. V was clipped by 2 bases and J by 8 bases, with 7 bases between them. The CDR3 has 12 amino acids. CDR1 and CDR2 from the germline V gene are MDHEN and SYDVKM. In DNA form, the CDR3 reads TGTGCCAGCAGTTTAGACATCAAGCCCCAGCATTTT. As protein: CASSLDIKPQHF.

The chain recombines TRBV5-8 with TRBJ1-2, with a tentative D call TRBD1 (6 bases). V gave up 5 bases and J gave up 8 bases, with 13 bases separating them. This CDR3 has 12 residues. Germline-derived CDR1 and CDR2 are SGHTS and YDEGEE. CDR3 in DNA: TGTGCCAGCAGACAACCGGGGGGCGGCTACACCTTC. Protein sequence: CASRQPGGGYTF.

This clone was detected only a few times. The chain links TRBV7-6 to TRBJ2-3; D might be TRBD2 (6 bases). CDR1 is SGHVS and CDR2 is FNYEAQ in the germline V gene. Trimming took off 3 bases at V and 0 bases at J, with 13 bases between the two ends. CDR3 length: 16 amino acids. The chain's CDR3 is CASSFRETASTDTQYF. The CDR3 DNA follows: TGTGCCAGCAGCTTTCGGGAGACAGCTAGCACAGATACGCAGTATTTT.

The chain combines TRBV10-3 with TRBJ2-7, with TRBD1 identical over 9 bases. This CDR3 spans 14 amino acids. In germline, CDR1 is ENHRY, CDR2 SYGVKD. The trim removed 8 bases at V and 3 bases at J, leaving 8 bases unmatched. The CDR3 DNA reads TGTGCCATCCGGGGACAGGGCACGAACTACGAGCAGTACTTC. It is translated as CAIRGQGTNYEQYF.

The chain is built from TRBV4-2 and TRBJ2-2, with 7 positions matching TRBD2. Trimming took 3 bases from V and 7 from J; bases not matched to a gene: 5. Germline loops: CDR1 LGHNA, CDR2 YNFKEQ. The CDR3 runs 14 residues. For the CDR3, the DNA is TGTGCCAGCAGCCACACTAGCGCGGACGGGGAGCTGTTTTTT. Translated: CASSHTSADGELFF.

The chain recombines TRBV7-8 with TRBJ2-7; D unresolved. The length of the CDR3 is 14 residues. The V end lost 5 bases, the J end lost 6 bases, and 17 bases lay between the germline ends. The germline V gene encodes CDR1 SGHVS and CDR2 FQNEAQ. In DNA, the CDR3 is TGTGCCAGCAGCCCCGGCGTGGGCCCTCTCGAGCAGTACTTC. Amino acids: CASSPGVGPLEQYF.

This clone was observed a handful of times. The chain is built from TRBV30 and TRBJ1-6; D unresolved. Between the trimmed V and J ends, which lost 2 bases and 7 bases, there was a span of 12 bases. Germline CDR1 and CDR2: GTSNPN and SVGIG (reference sequence). The CDR3 runs 14 residues. The CDR3 is CAWSWEGLNSPLHF. Written as DNA, the CDR3 is TGTGCCTGGAGTTGGGAGGGCCTGAATTCACCCCTCCACTTT.

The gene calls are TRBV6-5 and TRBJ1-1; possible D gene TRBD1, 5 bases. CDR1 is MNHEY and CDR2 is SVGAGI in the germline V gene. CDR3 size: 15 residues. V lost 0 bases to trimming and J lost 0 bases, with 8 bases between them. The DNA of the CDR3 is TGTGCCAGCAGTTACTCGGGGCCGATGAACACTGAAGCTTTCTTT. Residues: CASSYSGPMNTEAFF.

J is TRBJ2-3 and V is TRBV6-5, with 8 positions matching TRBD2. Germline V CDR1 and CDR2: MNHEY, SVGAGI. CDR3 length equals 15 residues. V gave up 7 bases and J gave up 6 bases; unmatched junction bases: 12. The CDR3 coding sequence is TGTGCCAGCACCCGGGGGGGTGGCAGGGGCGATACGCAGTATTTT. As protein: CASTRGGGRGDTQYF.

The V and J genes are TRBV5-6 and TRBJ1-1, with D possibly matching TRBD1 (5 bases). Germline CDR1 and CDR2: SGHDT and YYEEEE. This CDR3 is built from 13 residues. Trimming removed 0 bases from V and 10 bases from J, with 13 bases in between. The CDR3 spells CASSLVQGGVAFF. Written as DNA, the CDR3 is TGTGCCAGCAGCTTGGTTCAGGGTGGGGTAGCTTTCTTT.

The V call is TRBV5-1, the J call TRBJ2-3; 9 bases map to TRBD2. V was clipped by 4 bases and J by 4 bases; unmatched bases: 4. CDR3 size: 14 residues. From germline, CDR1 is SGHRS and CDR2 YFSETQ. The CDR3 loop is CASSPSGAADTQYF. The DNA for the CDR3 is TGCGCCAGCAGCCCTAGCGGGGCCGCAGATACGCAGTATTTT.

This clone was observed a single time. The chain links TRBV2 to TRBJ1-5; 9 nucleotides align to TRBD1. Trimming removed 6 bases from V and 6 bases from J; junction bases left unmatched: 6. This CDR3 is built from 14 residues. CDR1 and CDR2 (germline): SNHLY, FYNNEI. CDR3 residues: CASSATGGPQPQHF. The CDR3 region has the DNA TGTGCCAGCAGCGCTACAGGGGGCCCTCAGCCCCAGCATTTT. Variable domain in full (rest from reference TRBV2 and TRBJ1-5): EPEVTQTPSHQVTQMGQEVILRCVPISNHLYFYWYRQILGQKVEFLVSFYNNEISEKSEIFDDQFSVERPDGSNFTLKIRSTKLEDSAMYFCASSATGGPQPQHFGDGTRLSIL.

The chain combines TRBV27 with TRBJ1-4, with 9 positions matching TRBD1. The V segment lost 6 bases and the J segment 0 bases; nucleotides outside the gene matches: 8. This CDR3 has 17 amino acids. Germline loops: CDR1 MNHEY, CDR2 SMNVEV (reference sequence). The chain's CDR3 is CASSPDRGPATNEKLFF. CDR3 sequence (DNA): TGTGCCAGCAGCCCGGACAGGGGTCCTGCAACTAATGAAAAACTGTTTTTT.

The chain combines TRBV5-6 with TRBJ2-1, with 7 nucleotides matching TRBD2. The CDR3 is 15 amino acids. V trimming: 4 bases; J trimming: 6 bases; junction bases outside the gene matches: 10. Germline-derived CDR1 and CDR2 are SGHDT and YYEEEE. DNA of the CDR3: TGTGCCAGCAGCCTTGGGGGGGGTGCGATCAATGAGCAGTTCTTC. Amino acid sequence: CASSLGGGAINEQFF.